This entry concerns a single T cell receptor (beta chain). The target antigen is unknown. The sample originates from a study of glioma-infiltrating T cells. The iRepertoire nested amplicon-rescue multiplex PCR amplified TCR alpha and beta CDR3s from RNA. MiXCR was run by TCRdb on the multiplex PCR reads, yielding one entry per CDR3 protein. Among approximately 90,000 distinct CDR3 sequences listed, about 23% were seen once. The study's findings and limits: Tissue-blood divergence was below expectation in non-neoplastic patients, above in gliomas.

The receptor comes from a human donor with low-grade glioma or glioblastoma, undergoing nonglioma brain surgery, or in good health (not recorded which). The material sequenced was glioma tissue, nonneoplastic brain tissue, or PBMCs (not recorded which).

The CDR3 region is CESSFGFRNEKLFF. The DNA of the CDR3 is TGTGAAAGCAGCTTCGGTTTTCGTAATGAAAAACTGTTTTTT. The chain carries TRBV7-2 and TRBJ1-4; D ambiguous. Germline CDR1 is SGHTA and CDR2 is FQGNSA. CDR3 size: 14 residues.